This TCR beta chain was found in a study of molecular identifiers for immune sequencing clone quantification. In the sort, naive CD8 T cells were defined as CD8+CD4-CCR7+CD45RA+. J was trimmed by 0 bases and V by 0 bases; bases with no gene match: 1. Germline CDR1 and CDR2: SNHLY and FYNNEI. There are 15 residues in the CDR3. TCRdb ran MiXCR on the PCR reads and lists one entry per CDR3 protein. The sample lists some 590,000 distinct CDR3 sequences; less than 30% were seen once. The receptor comes from a human donor in good health. Some libraries in this study had Jurkat cell RNA spiked in. The sequenced material came from naive CD8+ T cells from blood, with Jurkat cell RNA spiked in. Subset denoted: FACS-sorted CD8+CD4-CCR7+CD45RA+ naive T cells. The rearrangement uses TRBV2 and TRBJ1-1; 7 nucleotides line up with TRBD1. The CDR3 protein is CASSEATGLNTEAFF. The CDR3 DNA sequence: TGTGCCAGCAGTGAAGCGACAGGGTTGAACACTGAAGCTTTCTTT.